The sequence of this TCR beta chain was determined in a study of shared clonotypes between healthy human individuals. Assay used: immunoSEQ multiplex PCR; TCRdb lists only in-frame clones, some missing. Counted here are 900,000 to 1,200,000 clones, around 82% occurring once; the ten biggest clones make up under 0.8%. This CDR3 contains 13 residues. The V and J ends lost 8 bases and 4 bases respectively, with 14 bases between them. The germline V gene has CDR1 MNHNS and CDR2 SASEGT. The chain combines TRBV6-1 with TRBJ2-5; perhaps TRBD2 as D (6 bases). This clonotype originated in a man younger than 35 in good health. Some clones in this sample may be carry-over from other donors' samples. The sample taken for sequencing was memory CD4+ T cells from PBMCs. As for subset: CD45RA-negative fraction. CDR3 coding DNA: TGTGCCAGCCGGATCGGGGGAAGAGAGACCCAGTACTTC. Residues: CASRIGGRETQYF.